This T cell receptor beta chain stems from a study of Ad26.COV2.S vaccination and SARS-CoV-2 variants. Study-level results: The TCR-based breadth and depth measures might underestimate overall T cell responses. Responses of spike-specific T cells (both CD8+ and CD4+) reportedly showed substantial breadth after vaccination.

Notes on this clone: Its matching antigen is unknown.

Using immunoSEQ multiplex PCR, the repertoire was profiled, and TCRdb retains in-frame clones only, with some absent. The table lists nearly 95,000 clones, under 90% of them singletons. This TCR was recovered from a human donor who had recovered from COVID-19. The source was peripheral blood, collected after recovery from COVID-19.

The CDR3 is CASSIHSRVGNQPQHF. Written as DNA, the CDR3 is TGTGCCAGCAGTATCCACTCCCGAGTGGGCAATCAGCCCCAGCATTTT. The chain employs TRBV6-2 or TRBV6-3 and TRBJ1-5; D gene uncertain. Trimming cost V 5 bases and J 2 bases, with 16 bases left between them. This CDR3 spans 16 amino acids. The germline V gene encodes CDR1 MNHEY and CDR2 SVGEGT.